This T cell receptor beta chain was found in a study of cytomegalovirus exposure and HLA in healthy donors. Of note for this clone: The antigen is undetermined.

The study ran its PCR with 60 Vbeta and 13 Jbeta primers. Here immunoSEQ multiplex PCR was the method, and the copy in TCRdb shows in-frame clones only, minus some. The sample includes over 75,000 clones, approximately 80% of them seen just once. In germline, CDR1 is ENHRY, CDR2 SYGVKD. CDR3 size: 16 residues. V dropped 1 base and J dropped 2 bases, with 12 bases sitting between them. General study findings and limits: Data from an earlier analysis indicated that most TCR beta V segments were productive either about 87% or about 30% of the time. Among TCR beta chains, those listed as cytomegalovirus-associated numbered over 150. As a later analysis showed, several of the most significant clusters appeared to be linked to common viral pathogens. Indistinguishable V segments, including TRBV6-2 and TRBV6-3, were excluded.

Material: PBMCs. V and J are TRBV10-3 and TRBJ1-3; no firm D call. The sequence came from a woman aged 55 to 70 in good health and CMV-seronegative. The CDR3 DNA sequence: TGTGCCATCAGTGAGTTCCCGAGTCCAACTGGAAACACCATATATTTT. As protein: CAISEFPSPTGNTIYF.